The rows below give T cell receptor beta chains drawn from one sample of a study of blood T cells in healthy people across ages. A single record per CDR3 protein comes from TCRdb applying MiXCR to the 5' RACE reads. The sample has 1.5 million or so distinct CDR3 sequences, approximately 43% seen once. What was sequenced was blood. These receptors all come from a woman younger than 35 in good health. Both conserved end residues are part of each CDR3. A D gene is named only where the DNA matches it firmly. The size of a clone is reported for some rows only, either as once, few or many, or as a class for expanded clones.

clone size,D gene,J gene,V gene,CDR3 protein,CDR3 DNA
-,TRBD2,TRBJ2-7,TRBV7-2,CASSASGSAYEQYF,TGTGCCAGCAGCGCTAGCGGGAGTGCGTACGAGCAGTACTTC
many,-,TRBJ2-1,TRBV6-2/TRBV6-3,CASSTSYEQFF,TGTGCCAGCAGTACCAGTTATGAGCAGTTCTTC
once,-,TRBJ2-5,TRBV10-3,CAISEMLYNEQYF,TGTGCCATCAGTGAAATGTTATACAATGAGCAGTACTTC
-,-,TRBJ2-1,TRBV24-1,CATSDYPGMGYNEQFF,TGTGCCACCAGTGACTACCCAGGGATGGGTTATAATGAGCAGTTCTTC
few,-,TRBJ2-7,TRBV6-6,CASSYSIDYEQYF,TGTGCCAGCAGTTACTCGATTGACTACGAGCAGTACTTC
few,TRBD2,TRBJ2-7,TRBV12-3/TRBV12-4,CASTLLAVAGEQYF,TGTGCCAGCACCCTCCTAGCGGTGGCGGGAGAGCAGTACTTC
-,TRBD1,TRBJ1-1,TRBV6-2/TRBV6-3,CASRETGTGFSEAFF,TGTGCCAGCAGAGAGACCGGGACAGGGTTCTCTGAAGCTTTCTTT
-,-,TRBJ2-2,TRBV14,CASSPTTPPANTGELFF,TGTGCCAGCAGCCCCACCACCCCACCTGCGAACACCGGGGAGCTGTTTTTT
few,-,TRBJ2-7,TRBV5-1,CASSLPTALSYEQYF,TGCGCCAGCAGCTTACCTACAGCTCTCTCCTACGAGCAGTACTTC
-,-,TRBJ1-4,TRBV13,CASRSGSNEKLFF,TGTGCCAGCAGATCCGGGAGTAATGAAAAACTGTTTTTT
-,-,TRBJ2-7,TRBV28,CASHSGTHEQYF,TGTGCCAGCCACTCCGGGACCCACGAGCAGTACTTC
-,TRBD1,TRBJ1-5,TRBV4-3,CASGQDTGTGHQPQHF,TGCGCCAGCGGCCAAGATACCGGGACAGGCCACCAGCCCCAGCATTTT
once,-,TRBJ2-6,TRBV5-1,CASSLSGSSGANVLTF,TGCGCCAGCAGCTTGTCTGGGAGCTCTGGGGCCAACGTCCTGACTTTC
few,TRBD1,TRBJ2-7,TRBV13,CASSLVGTGTLEQYF,TGTGCCAGCAGCTTAGTGGGGACAGGGACCTTGGAGCAGTACTTC